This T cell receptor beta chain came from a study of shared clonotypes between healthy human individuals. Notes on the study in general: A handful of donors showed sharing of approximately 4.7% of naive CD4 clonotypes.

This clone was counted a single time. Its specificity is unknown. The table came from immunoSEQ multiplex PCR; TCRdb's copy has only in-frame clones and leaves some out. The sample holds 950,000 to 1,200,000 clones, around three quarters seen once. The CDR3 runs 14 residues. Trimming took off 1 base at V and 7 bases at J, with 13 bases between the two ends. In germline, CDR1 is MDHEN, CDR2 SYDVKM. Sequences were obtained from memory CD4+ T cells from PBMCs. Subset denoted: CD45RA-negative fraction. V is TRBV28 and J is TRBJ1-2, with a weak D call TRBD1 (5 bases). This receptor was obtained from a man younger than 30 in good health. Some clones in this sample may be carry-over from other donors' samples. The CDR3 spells CASSLSPGPRGYTF. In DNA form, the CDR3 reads TGTGCCAGCAGTTTATCCCCAGGGCCGCGTGGCTACACCTTC.